Below, 3 T cell receptor beta chains from the same sample are listed, as sequenced in a study of read filtering for tumor transcriptome and immune sequencing. From roughly 390 ng of RNA, a library with molecular barcoded alpha/delta and beta/gamma adaptors was made. TCRdb passed the reads through MiXCR, listing each CDR3 protein once. Among about 24,000 distinct CDR3 sequences listed, 20% to 25% were seen once. Sequenced sample: a population of CD138-negative cells sorted from bone marrow. The receptors shown here come from a donor aged 40 or over with multiple myeloma.

This clonotype has a handful of counts. A far larger clone is one base from this, pointing to a likely read error. V and J are TRBV9 and TRBJ2-7; TRBD2 agrees at 10 bases. This CDR3 region has 16 residues. Germline V gives CDR1 SGDLS, CDR2 YYNGEE. The junction had 14 bases not matched to a gene; V was cut back by 4 bases and J by 7 bases. CDR3 nucleotides: TGTGCCAGCAGCCGGGATAGCGGGAGGTTGGGCAATGAGCAGTACTTC. Translation: CASSRDSGRLGNEQYF.

Ten or more counts support this clonotype. The gene calls are TRBV5-5 and TRBJ1-1; D gene ambiguous. CDR1 is SGHKS, CDR2 YYEKEE, per germline (reference sequence). Trimming pared 1 base from V and 0 bases from J, leaving 13 bases between. The CDR3 has 16 amino acids. The CDR3: CASSLYRSLMNTEAFF. In DNA form, the CDR3 reads TGTGCCAGCAGCTTGTATCGGTCTCTTATGAACACTGAAGCTTTCTTT.

With regard to this clonotype: A far larger clone is a single base away, which makes a read error likely. This chain connects TRBV7-3 to TRBJ2-7; weak D call: TRBD1 (5 bases). Germline values: CDR1 SGHTA, CDR2 FQGTGA. The CDR3 is made up of 14 amino acids. The DNA for the CDR3 is TGTGCCAACAGCTTTGGACACAGCTCCTACGAGCAGTACTTC. It codes for CANSFGHSSYEQYF.